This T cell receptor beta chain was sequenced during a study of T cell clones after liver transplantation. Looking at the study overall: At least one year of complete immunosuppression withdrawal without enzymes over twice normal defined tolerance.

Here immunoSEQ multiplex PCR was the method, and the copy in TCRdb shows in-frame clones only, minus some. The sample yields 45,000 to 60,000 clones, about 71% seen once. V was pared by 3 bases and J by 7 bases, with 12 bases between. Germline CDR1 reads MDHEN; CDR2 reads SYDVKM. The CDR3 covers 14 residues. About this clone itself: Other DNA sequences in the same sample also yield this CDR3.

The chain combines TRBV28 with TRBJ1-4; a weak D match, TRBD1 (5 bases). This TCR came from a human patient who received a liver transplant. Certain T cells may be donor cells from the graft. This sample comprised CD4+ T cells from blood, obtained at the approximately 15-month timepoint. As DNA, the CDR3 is TGTGCCAGCAGTTTTGGGCAGGGACGTGAAAAACTGTTTTTT. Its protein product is CASSFGQGREKLFF. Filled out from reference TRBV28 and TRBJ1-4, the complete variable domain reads DVKVTQSSRYLVKRTGEKVFLECVQDMDHENMFWYRQDPGLGLRLIYFSYDVKMKEKGDIPEGYSVSREKKERFSLILESASTNQTSMYLCASSFGQGREKLFFGSGTQLSVL.